The 22 T cell receptor beta chains reported below all come from one sample, sequenced in a study of T cells in Graves' hyperthyroidism and ophthalmopathy. The investigators amplified TCR beta CDR3 regions from RNA transcripts. An initial round of RT-PCR targeting the TCR CDR3 relied on the HTBI primer set. TCRdb processed the multiplex PCR reads anew with MiXCR; each CDR3 protein has one entry. The sample records hundreds of thousands of distinct CDR3 sequences, around 14% being singletons. Sequencing used blood. These receptors all come from a woman in her thirties with Graves' hyperthyroidism.

This chain links TRBV10-3 with TRBJ2-3; possible D gene TRBD2, 7 bases. Trimming shortened V by 11 bases and J by 4 bases, and 16 bases separated the two germline ends. Germline V gene sequence: CDR1 ENHRY, CDR2 SYGVKD. The CDR3 consists of 13 residues. CDR3 region: CASRGGSSDTQYF. Here the CDR3 DNA reads TGTGCCTCCAGGGGCGGGAGCTCAGATACGCAGTATTTT.

This clonotype occurred many times. The chain has TRBV2 and TRBJ2-3, with no clear D. The length of the CDR3 is 11 residues. Looked up from germline, CDR1 is SNHLY and CDR2 is FYNNEI. Trimming took off 7 bases at V and 6 bases at J, with 8 bases between the two ends. In DNA, the CDR3 is TGTGCCAGCACCACCTATGATACGCAGTATTTT. As protein: CASTTYDTQYF.

This clonotype has ten or more counts. V usage is TRBV5-1 and J usage is TRBJ2-7; D uncertain. CDR1 SGHRS and CDR2 YFSETQ come from the germline V gene. V was shortened by 0 bases and J by 6 bases, with 16 bases between the two germline ends. The CDR3 contains 15 residues. The CDR3 here is CASSLEPDLVFEQYF. CDR3 nucleotide sequence: TGCGCCAGCAGCTTGGAGCCCGACCTAGTGTTCGAGCAGTACTTC.

In this sample, this clonotype turned up many times. The rearrangement joins TRBV2 to TRBJ2-4; 8 bases map to TRBD1. The germline gives CDR1 SNHLY, CDR2 FYNNEI. V shed 2 bases, J shed 0 bases, and the junction held 9 bases outside the gene matches. This CDR3 is 18 amino acids long. This chain's CDR3 is CASSENPGTGVAKNIQYF. As DNA, the CDR3 is TGTGCCAGCAGTGAAAATCCCGGGACAGGCGTAGCCAAAAACATTCAGTACTTC. The complete variable domain, with remaining parts taken from reference TRBV2 and TRBJ2-4, reads EPEVTQTPSHQVTQMGQEVILRCVPISNHLYFYWYRQILGQKVEFLVSFYNNEISEKSEIFDDQFSVERPDGSNFTLKIRSTKLEDSAMYFCASSENPGTGVAKNIQYFGAGTRLSVL.

This clonotype was recorded only once. One base away lies a much larger clone, so this may be a sequencing read error. This chain links TRBV28 with TRBJ2-5, with D hard to call. Germline CDR1 and CDR2: MDHEN and SYDVKM. This CDR3 comprises 12 residues. CDR3 amino acids: CASSTTQEIQYF. The CDR3 DNA reads as TGTGCCAGCAGTACCACCCAAGAGATCCAGTACTTC.

This clonotype was observed at least ten times. This chain uses TRBV2 with TRBJ2-1; 15 nucleotides line up with TRBD2. V shed 7 bases, J shed 6 bases, and the junction held 16 bases outside the gene matches. This CDR3 is 19 amino acids long. The V gene's germline CDR1 is SNHLY and CDR2 FYNNEI. The CDR3 DNA is TGTGCCAGCACTCATTCGAGGACTAGCGGGAGGGTCGCAGTCAATGAGCAGTTCTTC. This codes for CASTHSRTSGRVAVNEQFF.

The chain joins TRBV29-1 to TRBJ2-7; 10 nucleotides match TRBD1. The CDR3 has 16 residues. From germline, CDR1 is SQVTM and CDR2 ANQGSEA. Trimming removed 0 bases from V and 1 base from J; junction bases left unmatched: 6. CDR3 sequence reads: CSVEDSGQGVSYEQYF. The CDR3 DNA follows: TGCAGCGTTGAAGATTCAGGACAGGGGGTATCCTACGAGCAGTACTTC.

This clonotype has ten or more counts. The chain carries TRBV20-1 and TRBJ2-5; 12 bases fit TRBD1. The CDR3 has 16 amino acids. CDR1 is DFQATT and CDR2 is SNEGSKA in the germline V gene (reference sequence). The V and J ends lost 6 bases and 5 bases, in that order; junction bases with no gene match: 13. CDR3 nucleotides: TGCAGTGCGACCCCTGCGGGACAGGGGGCGCGGGAGACCCAGTACTTC. This translates into CSATPAGQGARETQYF.

This clonotype was recorded a few times. J is TRBJ1-1 and V is TRBV28; possibly TRBD1 for D (5 bases). Trimming shortened V by 1 base and J by 6 bases, and 12 bases separated the two germline ends. CDR3 length equals 14 residues. Looked up from germline, CDR1 is MDHEN and CDR2 is SYDVKM. In nucleotides, the CDR3 is TGTGCCAGCAGTTTATTTCGGGGGAGGGCTGAAGCTTTCTTT. It translates to CASSLFRGRAEAFF.

The chain combines TRBV7-2 with TRBJ1-4; D gene uncertain. The CDR3 loop spans 13 amino acids. V lost 1 base to trimming and J lost 7 bases, with 7 bases between them. CDR1 is SGHTA and CDR2 is FQGNSA in the germline V gene. As DNA, the CDR3 is TGTGCCAGCAGCTTAGTCCGGGGTGAAAAACTGTTTTTT. It codes for CASSLVRGEKLFF.

This clonotype has a handful of counts. The rearrangement links TRBV6-1 to TRBJ2-7; D remains unclear. The V end was cut by 8 bases, the J end by 1 base, with 12 bases between. The CDR3 is 13 residues long. The germline V gene has CDR1 MNHNS and CDR2 SASEGT. CDR3 sequence (DNA): TGTGCCAGCTCGGACCGTCCGTCCTACGAGCAGTACTTC. It is translated as CASSDRPSYEQYF.

This clonotype appeared many times. This chain uses TRBV12-3 or TRBV12-4 with TRBJ2-1; D is possibly TRBD1 (5 bases). Trimming removed 7 bases from V and 8 bases from J, with 15 bases in between. The CDR3 contains 13 residues. The CDR3, as DNA: TGTGCCAGCAACCCGTGGGCCAGGGATGAGCAGTTCTTC. It is translated as CASNPWARDEQFF.

This clonotype was observed once. A much bigger clone sits one base away, suggesting this may be a read error. The rearrangement joins TRBV7-2 to TRBJ2-3; D remains ambiguous. The V end lost 3 bases, the J end lost 5 bases, and 6 bases lay between the germline ends. CDR1 is SGHTA, CDR2 FQGNSA, per germline. The CDR3 is 12 amino acids. CDR3 residues: CASSFWGDTQYF. The CDR3 coding sequence is TGTGCCAGCAGCTTTTGGGGAGATACGCAGTATTTT.

This clonotype was counted ten times or more. The genes are TRBV5-1 and TRBJ2-2, with D perhaps TRBD2 (5 bases). The CDR3 has 13 residues. V lost 4 bases and J 5 bases, leaving 9 bases between the germline ends. Germline lookup yields CDR1 SGHRS and CDR2 YFSETQ. CDR3 coding DNA: TGCGCCAGCAGCCGGGGAACAACCGGGGAGCTGTTTTTT. Residues: CASSRGTTGELFF.

This clonotype was found many times. The chain has TRBV28 and TRBJ1-2; 8 bases align to TRBD1. Germline assignment: CDR1 MDHEN and CDR2 SYDVKM. The CDR3 contains 15 residues. With V trimmed by 6 bases and J by 4 bases, 10 bases remained unmatched. The CDR3 sequence is CASSKGQGQFYGYTF. The CDR3, as DNA: TGTGCCAGCAGCAAAGGACAGGGACAATTCTATGGCTACACCTTC.

At least ten counts were recorded for this clonotype. The chain carries TRBV28 and TRBJ1-4; D is unclear. The CDR3 contains 14 residues. From germline, CDR1 is MDHEN and CDR2 SYDVKM. Deletions cut 6 bases from V and 1 base from J, with 9 bases between. The CDR3 coding sequence is TGTGCCAGCAGCCCAGGTGGAACTAATGAAAAACTGTTTTTT. Protein product: CASSPGGTNEKLFF.

On this clonotype: With a much larger clone just one base away, this may be a read error. J is TRBJ2-1 and V is TRBV12-3 or TRBV12-4; TRBD2 agrees at 13 bases. The V segment lost 7 bases and the J segment 3 bases; nucleotides outside the gene matches: 3. The CDR3 spans 15 residues. CDR3 DNA sequence: TGTGCCAGCACCCGGACTAGCGGGAGCTACAATGAGCAGTTCTTC. Translation gives CASTRTSGSYNEQFF.

This clonotype was found many times. V is TRBV28 and J is TRBJ2-7; 10 bases fit TRBD2. The J segment lost 6 bases and the V segment lost 2 bases, leaving 7 bases of the junction unmatched. The CDR3 is made up of 15 amino acids. Germline CDR1 and CDR2: MDHEN and SYDVKM. Here the CDR3 DNA reads TGTGCCAGCAGTTTACTAGCGGGAGTACTGGGCGAGCAGTACTTC. Amino acids: CASSLLAGVLGEQYF.

This clonotype has just a few counts. A much larger clone lies a single base off, so this may be a read error. This chain joins TRBV28 and TRBJ2-7; 9 bases agree with TRBD1. V dropped 5 bases and J dropped 0; count of bases not matched to a gene: 5. Per the germline V gene, CDR1 is MDHEN and CDR2 is SYDVKM. The CDR3 totals 15 residues. Here the CDR3 reads CASSAGTGSSYEQYF. The CDR3 DNA sequence: TGTGCCAGCAGTGCCGGGACAGGGAGCTCCTACGAGCAGTACTTC.

V is TRBV28 and J is TRBJ2-7, with a possible D match to TRBD1 (7 bases). Trimming removed 5 bases at V and 7 bases at J, with 24 bases between. The CDR3 extends over 16 amino acids. CDR1 is MDHEN and CDR2 is SYDVKM in the germline V gene. CDR3 residues: CASSLGPGGLPGEQYF. CDR3 sequence (DNA): TGTGCCAGCAGTCTGGGGCCAGGGGGACTGCCGGGAGAGCAGTACTTC.

This clonotype was observed a few times. This rearrangement joins TRBV30 to TRBJ1-2, with 7 bases identical to TRBD1. CDR3 length equals 12 residues. Germline loops: CDR1 GTSNPN, CDR2 SVGIG (reference sequence). V gave up 5 bases and J gave up 8 bases; unmatched junction bases: 8. As DNA, the CDR3 is TGTGCCTGGGCGACAGGGATTGTGGGCTACACCTTC. It yields the protein CAWATGIVGYTF.

The chain uses TRBV19 and TRBJ2-1; D is unclear. In germline, CDR1 is LNHDA, CDR2 SQIVND (reference sequence). The CDR3 is made up of 13 amino acids. Trimming took off 4 bases at V and 4 bases at J, with 8 bases between the two ends. CDR3 amino acids: CASSTTAYNEQFF. As DNA, the CDR3 is TGTGCCAGTAGTACCACAGCGTACAATGAGCAGTTCTTC.